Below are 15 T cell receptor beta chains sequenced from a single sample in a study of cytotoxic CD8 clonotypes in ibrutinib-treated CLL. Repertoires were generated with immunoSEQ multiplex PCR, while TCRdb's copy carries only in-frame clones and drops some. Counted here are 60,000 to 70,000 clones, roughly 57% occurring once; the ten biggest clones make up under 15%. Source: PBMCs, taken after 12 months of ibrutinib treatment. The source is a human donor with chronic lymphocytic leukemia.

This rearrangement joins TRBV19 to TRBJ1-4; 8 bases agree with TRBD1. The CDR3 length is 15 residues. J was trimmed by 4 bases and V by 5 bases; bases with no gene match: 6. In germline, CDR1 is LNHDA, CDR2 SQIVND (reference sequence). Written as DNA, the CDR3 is TGTGCCAGTAGTCCAGCCACAGGGGGTAATGAAAAACTGTTTTTT. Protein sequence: CASSPATGGNEKLFF.

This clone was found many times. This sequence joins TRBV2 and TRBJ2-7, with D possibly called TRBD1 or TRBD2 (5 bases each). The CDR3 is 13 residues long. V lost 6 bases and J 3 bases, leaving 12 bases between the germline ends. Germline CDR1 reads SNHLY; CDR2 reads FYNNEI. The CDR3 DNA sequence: TGTGCCAGCAGAGTGGGGGAAAACTACGAGCAGTACTTC. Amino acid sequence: CASRVGENYEQYF. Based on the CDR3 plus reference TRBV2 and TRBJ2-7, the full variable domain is EPEVTQTPSHQVTQMGQEVILRCVPISNHLYFYWYRQILGQKVEFLVSFYNNEISEKSEIFDDQFSVERPDGSNFTLKIRSTKLEDSAMYFCASRVGENYEQYFGPGTRLTVT.

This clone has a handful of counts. CDR3 region: CASSLAGTASSGANVLTF. CDR3 DNA sequence: TGCGCCAGCAGCTTGGCCGGGACGGCGAGCTCTGGGGCCAACGTCCTGACTTTC. The chain combines TRBV5-1 with TRBJ2-6, with D tentatively TRBD1 or TRBD2 (5 bases each). Germline-derived CDR1 and CDR2 are SGHRS and YFSETQ. Trimming removed 0 bases from V and 0 bases from J, with 13 bases in between. The CDR3 is made up of 18 amino acids.

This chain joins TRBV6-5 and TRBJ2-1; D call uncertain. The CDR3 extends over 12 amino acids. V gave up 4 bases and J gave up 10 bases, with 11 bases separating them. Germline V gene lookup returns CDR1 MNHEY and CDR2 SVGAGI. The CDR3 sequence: CASSFLMGEQFF. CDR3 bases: TGTGCCAGCAGTTTCCTTATGGGAGAGCAGTTCTTC.

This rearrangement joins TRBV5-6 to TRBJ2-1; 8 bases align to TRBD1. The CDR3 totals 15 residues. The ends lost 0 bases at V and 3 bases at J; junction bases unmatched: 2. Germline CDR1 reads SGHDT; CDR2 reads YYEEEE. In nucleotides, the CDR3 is TGTGCCAGCAGCTTGGACGGACAGGGCTACAATGAGCAGTTCTTC. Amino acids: CASSLDGQGYNEQFF.

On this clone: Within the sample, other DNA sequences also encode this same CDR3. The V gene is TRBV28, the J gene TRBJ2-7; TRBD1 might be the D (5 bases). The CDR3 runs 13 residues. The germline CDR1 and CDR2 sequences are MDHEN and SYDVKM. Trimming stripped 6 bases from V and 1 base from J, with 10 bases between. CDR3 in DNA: TGTGCCAGCAGCATAGACAGTTCCTACGAGCAGTACGTC. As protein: CASSIDSSYEQYV.

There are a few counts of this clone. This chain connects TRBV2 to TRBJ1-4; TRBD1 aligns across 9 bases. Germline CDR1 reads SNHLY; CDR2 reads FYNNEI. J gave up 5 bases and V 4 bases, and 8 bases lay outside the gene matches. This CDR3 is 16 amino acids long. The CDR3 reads CASSVGQGTFNEKLFF. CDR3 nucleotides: TGTGCCAGCAGTGTGGGACAGGGTACGTTCAATGAAAAACTGTTTTTT.

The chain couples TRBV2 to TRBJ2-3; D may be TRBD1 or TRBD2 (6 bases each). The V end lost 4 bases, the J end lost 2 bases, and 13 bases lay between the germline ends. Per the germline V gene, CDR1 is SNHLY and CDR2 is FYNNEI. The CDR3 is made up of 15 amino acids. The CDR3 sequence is CASSVRGAITDTQYF. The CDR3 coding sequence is TGTGCCAGCAGTGTAAGGGGGGCTATCACAGATACGCAGTATTTT.

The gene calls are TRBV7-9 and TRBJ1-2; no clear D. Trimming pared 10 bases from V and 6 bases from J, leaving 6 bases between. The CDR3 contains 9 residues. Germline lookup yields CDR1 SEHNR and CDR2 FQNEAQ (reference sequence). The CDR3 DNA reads TGTGCCATTCAAGATGGCTACACCTTC. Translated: CAIQDGYTF.

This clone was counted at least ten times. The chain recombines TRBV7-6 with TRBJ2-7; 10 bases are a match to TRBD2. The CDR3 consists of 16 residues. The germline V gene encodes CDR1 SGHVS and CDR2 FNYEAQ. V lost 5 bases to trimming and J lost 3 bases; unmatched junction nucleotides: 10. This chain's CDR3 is CASSRLTSGFDYEQYF. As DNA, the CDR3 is TGTGCCAGCAGCCGACTGACTAGCGGGTTTGACTACGAGCAGTACTTC.

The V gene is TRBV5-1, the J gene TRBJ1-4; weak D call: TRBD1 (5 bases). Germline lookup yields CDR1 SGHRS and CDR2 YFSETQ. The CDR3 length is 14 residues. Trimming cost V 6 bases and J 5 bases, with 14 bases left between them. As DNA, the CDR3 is TGCGCCAGCAAGCCGGGACCTTTGAATGAAAAACTGTTTTTT. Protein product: CASKPGPLNEKLFF.

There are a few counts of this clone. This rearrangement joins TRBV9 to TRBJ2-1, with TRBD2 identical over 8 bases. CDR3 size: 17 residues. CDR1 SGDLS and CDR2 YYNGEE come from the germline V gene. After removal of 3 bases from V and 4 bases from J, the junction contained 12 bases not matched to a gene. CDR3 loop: CASSAGLAGVGYNEQFF. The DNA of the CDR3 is TGTGCCAGCAGCGCTGGACTAGCTGGGGTAGGATACAATGAGCAGTTCTTC. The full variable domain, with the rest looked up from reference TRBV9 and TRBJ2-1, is DSGVTQTPKHLITATGQRVTLRCSPRSGDLSVYWYQQSLDQGLQFLIQYYNGEERAKGNILERFSAQQFPDLHSELNLSSLELGDSALYFCASSAGLAGVGYNEQFFGPGTRLTVL.

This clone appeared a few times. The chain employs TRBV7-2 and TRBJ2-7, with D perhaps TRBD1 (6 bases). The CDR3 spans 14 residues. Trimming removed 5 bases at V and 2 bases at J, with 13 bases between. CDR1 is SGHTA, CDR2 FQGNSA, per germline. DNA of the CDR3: TGTGCCAGCAGCCCCAACAGGGTTACCTACGAGCAGTACTTC. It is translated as CASSPNRVTYEQYF.

In DNA, the CDR3 is TGTGCCAGCAGCTTAGGTCTTGCCAACACAGATACGCAGTATTTT. Translation: CASSLGLANTDTQYF. This rearrangement joins TRBV7-8 to TRBJ2-3; no clear D. Germline loops: CDR1 SGHVS, CDR2 FQNEAQ. V lost 1 base to trimming and J lost 2 bases, with 10 bases between them. The CDR3 spans 15 residues.

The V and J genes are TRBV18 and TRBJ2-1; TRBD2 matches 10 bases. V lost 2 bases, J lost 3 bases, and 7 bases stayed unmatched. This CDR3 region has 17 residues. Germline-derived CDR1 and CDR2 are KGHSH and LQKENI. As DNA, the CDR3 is TGTGCCAGCTCACCATACTCAGCGGGGGGGCTCTACAATGAGCAGTTCTTC. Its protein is CASSPYSAGGLYNEQFF.